This TCR beta chain emerged from a study of OX40 agonist ivuxolimab in advanced cancers. Overall study: With a range of roughly 20 to 80, age averaged about 59 years, and around 83% were male.

Researchers took blood at baseline, on cycle 4 day 1, and on cycle 7 day 1. Some clones are missing from TCRdb's copy, which holds only in-frame ones; the method was immunoSEQ multiplex PCR. The sample holds about 110,000 clones, about nine tenths seen once. The CDR3 runs 15 residues. V was pared by 5 bases and J by 3 bases, with 10 bases of the junction left unmatched. The germline V gene has CDR1 MNHEY and CDR2 SVGAGI. The receptor was derived from an adult with an advanced solid tumor such as melanoma, head and neck, liver or kidney cancer. V gene TRBV6-5 combines with J gene TRBJ2-7, with TRBD1 identical over 7 bases. The source was CD4+ or CD8+ T cells sorted from blood, collected in a trial of the OX40 agonist ivuxolimab. The CDR3 DNA reads as TGTGCCAGCAGTACCCAGACAGGGAAGAACTACGAGCAGTACTTC. Its translation: CASSTQTGKNYEQYF.